One T cell receptor beta chain is described in this entry. The antigen remains unidentified. These data come from a study of T cells in Graves' hyperthyroidism and ophthalmopathy. The overall study: Prior to any treatment, at the point of initial diagnosis, peripheral blood was collected. The study's findings and limits: The blood repertoire included most of the expanded thyroid clonotypes above 0.001.

Amplification yielded TCR beta CDR3 regions, with RNA transcripts as the source. In the first-round RT-PCR of the TCR CDR3, the HTBI primer set was used. TCRdb re-derived calls from the multiplex PCR reads in MiXCR, one entry per CDR3 protein. The sample carries around 350,000 distinct CDR3 sequences, approximately 19% recorded once. The CDR3 has 14 amino acids. V was shortened by 3 bases and J by 3 bases, with 11 bases between the two germline ends. Sequencing input: blood. The V gene is TRBV12-3 or TRBV12-4, the J gene TRBJ1-1; perhaps TRBD1 as D (6 bases). This clonotype originated in a woman aged 18-29 years with Graves' hyperthyroidism. CDR3 coding DNA: TGTGCCAGCAGTTTTGGGGGGGGCTACACTGAAGCTTTCTTT. It translates to CASSFGGGYTEAFF.